The subject of this entry is one TCR beta chain. In the source study's methods: Amplification of reference gene primers was used by the study to estimate nucleated cell counts. Measured with immunoSEQ multiplex PCR; TCRdb has only the in-frame clones, and not every one. The D gene and trimming were derived from the DNA, and the V and J assignments and clone size from that table. Altogether 9,100 or so clones are present, 65% to 90% being singletons, with the ten largest covering just over 7%. The sample belongs to a study of blood T cell repertoires in COVID-19. Overall study context: Spain, Italy and the United States supplied samples that represented acute and convalescent COVID-19. PBMCs, B-cell-depleted T cells, or T cells were the source of the cDNA or gDNA that made up the material.

The trim removed 0 bases at V and 6 bases at J, leaving 4 bases unmatched. Germline assignment: CDR1 LNHDA and CDR2 SQIVND (reference sequence). The CDR3 consists of 15 residues. The sequenced sample consisted of peripheral blood. The V call is TRBV19, the J call TRBJ2-1; 8 bases fit TRBD1. The clonotype originates from a human donor with active COVID-19. The donor label of this sample is uncertain. The CDR3 is CASSIDWTGPNEQFF. CDR3 coding DNA: TGTGCCAGTAGTATAGACTGGACAGGGCCCAATGAGCAGTTCTTC.